The 2 T cell receptor beta chains in this list originate from one sample, sequenced in a study of CD8+ T cells in alopecia areata. TCR sequencing used cDNA made by reverse transcription of extracted RNA. Clones were read by immunoSEQ multiplex PCR, and TCRdb kept only the in-frame ones, dropping some. Of just over 150,000 clones listed, 40% to 60% are singletons. Here the sequenced sample was CD8+ T cells sorted from blood, taken at week 0. The receptors originated from a human donor with alopecia areata.

This clone was found a few times. The chain is built from TRBV19 and TRBJ1-1, with 8 bases aligning to TRBD1. This CDR3 contains 15 residues. J was trimmed by 5 bases and V by 3 bases; bases with no gene match: 8. Germline V gene data show CDR1 as LNHDA and CDR2 as SQIVND (reference sequence). CDR3 bases: TGTGCCAGTAGTATCTCAGGGGGCCAGGGGACTGAAGCTTTCTTT. This translates into CASSISGGQGTEAFF.

The V and J genes are TRBV9 and TRBJ1-2; weak D call: TRBD1 (6 bases). Trimming took off 0 bases at V and 6 bases at J, with 18 bases between the two ends. The CDR3 totals 16 residues. The germline V gene encodes CDR1 SGDLS and CDR2 YYNGEE. The CDR3 coding sequence is TGTGCCAGCAGCGTAGAGGTGGGACACTCGCCGGATGGCTACACCTTC. Its protein is CASSVEVGHSPDGYTF.